Listed here are 14 T cell receptor beta chains from one sample, sequenced in a study of blood T cell repertoires in COVID-19. Clones were read by immunoSEQ multiplex PCR, and TCRdb kept only the in-frame ones, dropping some. In the table there are under 100,000 clones, about three quarters of which are singletons. Material: peripheral blood. The receptors derive from a woman aged 80 or over with active or convalescent COVID-19.

The rearrangement joins TRBV5-1 to TRBJ1-1; 9 bases line up with TRBD1. The CDR3 runs 15 residues. J lost 7 bases, V lost 0 bases, and 7 bases had no gene match. Per the germline V gene, CDR1 is SGHRS and CDR2 is YFSETQ. CDR3 DNA sequence: TGCGCCAGCAGCTTGGCAGAGACAGGGGGGTTTGAAGCTTTCTTT. Translated: CASSLAETGGFEAFF.

This chain uses TRBV6-2 or TRBV6-3 with TRBJ2-5; 9 bases map to TRBD2. The trim removed 2 bases at V and 0 bases at J, leaving 4 bases unmatched. The germline gives CDR1 MNHEY, CDR2 SVGEGT. The CDR3 has 16 residues. The DNA for the CDR3 is TGTGCCAGCAGTTACAGGCGGGGGGGGTACCAAGAGACCCAGTACTTC. It translates to CASSYRRGGYQETQYF.

The V gene is TRBV11-2, the J gene TRBJ2-7; D ambiguous. The V end lost 3 bases, the J end lost 4 bases, and 22 bases lay between the germline ends. The CDR3 loop spans 17 amino acids. Germline lookup yields CDR1 SGHAT and CDR2 FQNNGV. The CDR3 is CASSFGPRLTAPYEQYF. DNA of the CDR3: TGTGCCAGCAGCTTTGGGCCGCGCCTCACCGCGCCTTACGAGCAGTACTTC.

The chain combines TRBV5-1 with TRBJ2-5, with 13 bases that match TRBD2. This CDR3 spans 14 amino acids. With V trimmed by 2 bases and J by 7 bases, 2 bases remained unmatched. Germline V lookup: CDR1 SGHRS, CDR2 YFSETQ. The CDR3 DNA reads as TGCGCCAGCAGCTTACGGACTAGCGGGGGGACCCAGTACTTC. It specifies CASSLRTSGGTQYF.

The V gene is TRBV3-1 (or the pseudogene TRBV3-2), the J gene TRBJ1-2; 10 bases are a match to TRBD1. The CDR3 sequence is 16 residues long. The J segment lost 4 bases and the V segment lost 2 bases, leaving 7 bases of the junction unmatched. Germline values: CDR1 LGHDT, CDR2 YNNKEL (reference sequence). The CDR3 DNA reads TGTGCCAGCAGCCAACAACGGGACAGGGGTGGCTATGGCTACACCTTC. Translating it yields CASSQQRDRGGYGYTF.

Here the CDR3 reads CASSHDRGSGEKLFF. The CDR3 region has the DNA TGCGCCAGCAGCCACGACAGGGGGTCTGGGGAAAAACTGTTTTTT. The chain joins TRBV4-3 to TRBJ1-4; TRBD1 matches at 9 bases. The CDR3 sequence is 15 residues long. Germline V gene data show CDR1 as LGHNA and CDR2 as YSLEER. J lost 8 bases, V lost 3 bases, and 7 bases had no gene match.

At least ten counts were recorded for this clone. The chain uses TRBV6-5 and TRBJ1-6; 7 nucleotides match TRBD1. Losses at the gene ends were 6 bases for V and 9 bases for J; bases not matched to a gene: 8. The CDR3 has 14 amino acids. Per the germline V gene, CDR1 is MNHEY and CDR2 is SVGAGI. CDR3: CASSPTGQGSPLHF. The CDR3 DNA sequence: TGTGCCAGCAGCCCGACAGGGCAAGGTTCACCCCTCCACTTT.

This clone occurred a few times. The chain recombines TRBV4-1 with TRBJ2-2; 9 positions match TRBD1. This CDR3 has 15 residues. CDR1 is MGHRA and CDR2 is YSYEKL in the germline V gene. The junction had 4 bases not matched to a gene; V was cut back by 4 bases and J by 4 bases. The CDR3 nucleotides read TGCGCCAGCAGCCCGGGACAGGGTTCCACCGGGGAGCTGTTTTTT. It encodes CASSPGQGSTGELFF.

The chain is built from TRBV2 and TRBJ2-7; TRBD1 aligns across 9 bases. Trimming cost V 6 bases and J 0 bases; bases outside gene matches: 3. The CDR3 covers 14 residues. The germline gives CDR1 SNHLY, CDR2 FYNNEI. CDR3 amino acids: CASRPGQGSYEQYF. CDR3 DNA sequence: TGTGCCAGCAGACCGGGACAGGGCTCCTACGAGCAGTACTTC.

This clone turned up a few times. This chain joins TRBV7-9 and TRBJ2-2; maybe TRBD1 (6 bases). V was clipped by 1 base and J by 3 bases, with 12 bases between them. Germline CDR1 SEHNR, CDR2 FQNEAQ (reference sequence). The CDR3 covers 16 residues. CDR3 nucleotide sequence: TGTGCCAGCAGCTTAGTTTCGGACAGCTACACCGGGGAGCTGTTTTTT. Translated, it gives CASSLVSDSYTGELFF.

This clone was seen a single time. The chain carries TRBV7-9 and TRBJ2-1, with D possibly matching TRBD2 (5 bases). This CDR3 contains 18 residues. The V gene's germline CDR1 is SEHNR and CDR2 FQNEAQ (reference sequence). Trimming stripped 1 base from V and 6 bases from J, with 22 bases between. In nucleotides, the CDR3 is TGTGCCAGCAGCTTAGTCCCCGGCACGACTACCCAAGGCAATGAGCAGTTCTTC. As protein: CASSLVPGTTTQGNEQFF. Using reference TRBV7-9 and TRBJ2-1 for the parts outside the CDR3, the full variable domain is DTGVSQNPRHKITKRGQNVTFRCDPISEHNRLYWYRQTLGQGPEFLTYFQNEAQLEKSRLLSDRFSAERPKGSFSTLEIQRTEQGDSAMYLCASSLVPGTTTQGNEQFFGPGTRLTVL.

This chain's CDR3 is CASTSNYGYTF. CDR3 DNA sequence: TGTGCCAGCACTTCTAACTATGGCTACACCTTC. The rearrangement links TRBV12-3 or TRBV12-4 to TRBJ1-2; D gene unclear. Trimming cost V 7 bases and J 0 bases, with 3 bases left between them. The CDR3 consists of 11 residues.

This clone was seen just once. The chain uses TRBV18 and TRBJ1-1; D gene ambiguous. Germline CDR1 and CDR2: KGHSH and LQKENI. Trimming took off 2 bases at V and 1 base at J, with 8 bases between the two ends. CDR3 size: 14 residues. The CDR3 sequence is CASSPLDTNTEAFF. The CDR3 coding sequence is TGTGCCAGCTCACCATTAGATACGAACACTGAAGCTTTCTTT.

The rearrangement uses TRBV7-2 and TRBJ2-5, with a possible D match to TRBD1 (6 bases). Germline CDR1 is SGHTA and CDR2 is FQGNSA. V gave up 0 bases and J gave up 1 base, with 12 bases separating them. The CDR3 covers 16 residues. DNA for the CDR3: TGTGCCAGCAGCTTAGCTTGGGGGCTGGGCCAAGAGACCCAGTACTTC. The encoded protein is CASSLAWGLGQETQYF.